The rows below give T cell receptor beta chains drawn from one sample of a study of cytomegalovirus exposure and HLA in healthy donors. Clones were sequenced by immunoSEQ multiplex PCR, and TCRdb holds only the in-frame ones, with some missing. The sample includes more than 140,000 clones, roughly 74% of them seen just once. Sequenced material: PBMCs. These TCRs come from a middle-aged man in good health and CMV-seronegative. Both conserved end residues are part of each CDR3. Fields, in order: V gene, clone size, D gene, J gene, CDR3 protein, CDR3 DNA. D genes are given only for firm matches. For some rows the clone size is stated as once, few or many, or as a class when expanded; others skip it.

V gene: TRBV5-1; clone size: -; D gene: -; J gene: TRBJ2-3; CDR3 protein: CASSPSRDTQYF; CDR3 DNA: TGCGCCAGCAGCCCTTCCCGGGATACGCAGTATTTT
V gene: TRBV19; clone size: -; D gene: TRBD1; J gene: TRBJ1-1; CDR3 protein: CATLSGTGNTEAFF; CDR3 DNA: TGTGCCACTCTCTCCGGGACAGGGAACACTGAAGCTTTCTTT
V gene: TRBV5-6; clone size: -; D gene: -; J gene: TRBJ1-1; CDR3 protein: CASSLVTGRNTEAFF; CDR3 DNA: TGTGCCAGCAGCTTGGTGACAGGTCGGAACACTGAAGCTTTCTTT
V gene: TRBV9; clone size: -; D gene: TRBD1; J gene: TRBJ1-1; CDR3 protein: CASSAGQGDSEAFF; CDR3 DNA: TGTGCCAGCAGCGCGGGACAGGGCGACTCTGAAGCTTTCTTT
V gene: TRBV14; clone size: -; D gene: -; J gene: TRBJ2-7; CDR3 protein: CASSPQGYVGSYEQYF; CDR3 DNA: TGTGCCAGCAGCCCACAGGGATACGTGGGGTCATACGAGCAGTACTTC
V gene: TRBV5-1; clone size: once; D gene: -; J gene: TRBJ1-1; CDR3 protein: CASSLAGTGNTEAFF; CDR3 DNA: TGCGCCAGCAGCTTGGCGGGGACTGGGAACACTGAAGCTTTCTTT
V gene: TRBV5-8; clone size: -; D gene: TRBD2; J gene: TRBJ2-5; CDR3 protein: CASSKLAGGPRETQYF; CDR3 DNA: TGTGCCAGCAGCAAACTAGCGGGGGGGCCACGAGAGACCCAGTACTTC
V gene: TRBV6-6; clone size: -; D gene: -; J gene: TRBJ1-5; CDR3 protein: CATSGNNQPQHF; CDR3 DNA: TGTGCAACTTCAGGAAACAATCAGCCCCAGCATTTT
V gene: TRBV5-6; clone size: -; D gene: TRBD1; J gene: TRBJ1-5; CDR3 protein: CASSARGEDRGLMRPQHF; CDR3 DNA: TGTGCCAGCAGCGCAAGGGGAGAGGACAGGGGGCTTATGAGGCCCCAGCATTTT
V gene: TRBV19; clone size: -; D gene: -; J gene: TRBJ1-2; CDR3 protein: CASSIDQQGLGYGYTF; CDR3 DNA: TGTGCCAGTAGTATAGACCAACAGGGTTTGGGCTATGGCTACACCTTC
V gene: TRBV19; clone size: -; D gene: -; J gene: TRBJ1-2; CDR3 protein: CASSIQGGYGYTF; CDR3 DNA: TGTGCCAGTAGTATTCAGGGAGGCTATGGCTACACCTTC
V gene: TRBV7-6; clone size: few; D gene: -; J gene: TRBJ2-2; CDR3 protein: CASSPTRPGELFF; CDR3 DNA: TGTGCCAGCAGCCCGACTAGGCCCGGGGAGCTGTTTTTT
V gene: TRBV2; clone size: -; D gene: -; J gene: TRBJ2-3; CDR3 protein: CASSLEATQYF; CDR3 DNA: TGTGCCAGCAGCCTAGAGGCTACGCAGTATTTT
V gene: TRBV7-9; clone size: -; D gene: -; J gene: TRBJ1-4; CDR3 protein: CASSLGVTNEKLFF; CDR3 DNA: TGTGCCAGCAGCTTGGGAGTAACTAATGAAAAACTGTTTTTT
V gene: TRBV7-8; clone size: -; D gene: TRBD2; J gene: TRBJ2-5; CDR3 protein: CASSPPRTSGGETQYF; CDR3 DNA: TGTGCCAGCAGCCCGCCTAGGACTAGCGGGGGAGAGACCCAGTACTTC